One and the same sample provided the 10 T cell receptor beta chains below, sequenced in a study of T cell responses to AZD1222 COVID-19 vaccine. Sequencing used immunoSEQ multiplex PCR; TCRdb keeps in-frame clones, though not all of them. The top ten hold roughly 0.51% of the sample, which has roughly 260,000 clones, just over 90% seen once. The material sequenced was peripheral blood, taken on day 0 of AZD1222 vaccination. These receptors were obtained from an adult in good health.

The CDR3 reads CASSLPQEDYGYTF. The CDR3 nucleotides are TGTGCCAGCAGCCTACCTCAGGAGGACTATGGCTACACCTTC. This chain connects TRBV7-9 to TRBJ1-2; D gene unclear. V lost 5 bases to trimming and J lost 3 bases, with 13 bases between them. CDR3 length equals 14 residues. The germline V gene encodes CDR1 SEHNR and CDR2 FQNEAQ (reference sequence). Using reference TRBV7-9 and TRBJ1-2 for the parts outside the CDR3, the full variable domain is DTGVSQNPRHKITKRGQNVTFRCDPISEHNRLYWYRQTLGQGPEFLTYFQNEAQLEKSRLLSDRFSAERPKGSFSTLEIQRTEQGDSAMYLCASSLPQEDYGYTFGSGTRLTVV.

The rearrangement joins TRBV28 to TRBJ1-1; D uncertain. The CDR3 length is 14 residues. Germline lookup yields CDR1 MDHEN and CDR2 SYDVKM. The germline V and J ends were trimmed by 7 bases and 4 bases, with 16 bases remaining between them. Here the CDR3 reads CASKGRPPGTEAFF. In DNA form, the CDR3 reads TGTGCCAGCAAGGGCAGGCCCCCGGGCACTGAAGCTTTCTTT.

The genes are TRBV7-2 and TRBJ1-2; D might be TRBD1 (5 bases). Germline V gives CDR1 SGHTA, CDR2 FQGNSA. V was pared by 5 bases and J by 4 bases, with 8 bases between. This CDR3 is built from 12 residues. CDR3 sequence: CASSRDGYGYTF. The CDR3 coding sequence is TGTGCCAGCAGCCGGGACGGCTATGGCTACACCTTC.

J is TRBJ2-1 and V is TRBV9; 8 bases are a match to TRBD1. The CDR3 runs to 14 residues. Trimming took 5 bases from V and 9 from J; bases not matched to a gene: 10. Germline CDR1 and CDR2: SGDLS and YYNGEE. The CDR3 reads CASRRGQGEGEQFF. In DNA, the CDR3 is TGTGCCAGCAGGCGAGGACAGGGTGAGGGTGAGCAGTTCTTC. The full variable domain, with the rest looked up from reference TRBV9 and TRBJ2-1, is DSGVTQTPKHLITATGQRVTLRCSPRSGDLSVYWYQQSLDQGLQFLIQYYNGEERAKGNILERFSAQQFPDLHSELNLSSLELGDSALYFCASRRGQGEGEQFFGPGTRLTVL.

This clone was seen once. V usage is TRBV28 and J usage is TRBJ2-7; D might be TRBD1 (6 bases). The V gene lost 5 bases and the J gene lost 3 bases, with 17 bases spanning the gap. CDR1 MDHEN and CDR2 SYDVKM come from the germline V gene. The CDR3 loop spans 15 amino acids. The CDR3 nucleotides are TGTGCCAGCAGTCGAAGAGGGGGATCTTTCTACGAGCAGTACTTC. This translates into CASSRRGGSFYEQYF.

This clone was picked up a small number of times. The chain is built from TRBV28 and TRBJ1-5; possibly TRBD1 for D (5 bases). This CDR3 has 16 amino acids. Trimming stripped 7 bases from V and 5 bases from J, with 21 bases between. Per germline, CDR1 MDHEN and CDR2 SYDVKM. The CDR3 region has the DNA TGTGCCAGCACTCCGCCTAGGGGTAGGGGCTATCAGCCCCAGCATTTT. The encoded protein is CASTPPRGRGYQPQHF.

The rearrangement links TRBV20-1 to TRBJ1-2, with 8 bases identical to TRBD1. Per the germline V gene, CDR1 is DFQATT and CDR2 is SNEGSKA (reference sequence). The CDR3 spans 14 residues. V gave up 3 bases and J gave up 4 bases; unmatched junction bases: 7. The CDR3 region has the DNA TGCAGTGCTAGTGGGACAGGTGCTGCCTATGGCTACACCTTC. This encodes CSASGTGAAYGYTF.

V gene TRBV19 combines with J gene TRBJ1-5; no definite D call. This CDR3 contains 16 residues. The germline V gene has CDR1 LNHDA and CDR2 SQIVND (reference sequence). Trimming took 7 bases from V and 1 from J, leaving 17 bases between them. The CDR3 DNA reads TGTGCCAGTATCCAAATCCCCGGCCTCAGCAATCAGCCCCAGCATTTT. Translated: CASIQIPGLSNQPQHF. The full variable domain, with the rest looked up from reference TRBV19 and TRBJ1-5, is DGGITQSPKYLFRKEGQNVTLSCEQNLNHDAMYWYRQDPGQGLRLIYYSQIVNDFQKGDIAEGYSVSREKKESFPLTVTSAQKNPTAFYLCASIQIPGLSNQPQHFGDGTRLSIL.

The chain is built from TRBV3-1 (or the pseudogene TRBV3-2) and TRBJ2-7, with 8 bases fitting TRBD1. Germline values: CDR1 LGHDT, CDR2 YNNKEL (reference sequence). The CDR3 runs to 13 residues. The ends lost 4 bases at V and 5 bases at J; junction bases unmatched: 4. CDR3 in amino acids: CASSLQGVHEQYF. The CDR3 DNA sequence: TGTGCCAGCAGCCTACAGGGGGTCCACGAGCAGTACTTC.

V gene TRBV3-1 (or the pseudogene TRBV3-2) combines with J gene TRBJ1-2; D ambiguous. Germline V gene lookup returns CDR1 LGHDT and CDR2 YNNKEL (reference sequence). The CDR3 loop spans 15 amino acids. The V gene lost 3 bases and the J gene lost 2 bases, with 13 bases spanning the gap. This CDR3 is CASSQLRRSNYGYTF. CDR3 in DNA: TGTGCCAGCAGCCAGCTTCGTCGGTCGAACTATGGCTACACCTTC.